The 26 T cell receptor beta chains reported below all come from one sample, sequenced in a study of beta chain features in type 1 diabetes. cDNA synthesis used the whole RNA isolate, giving expressed TCRB sequences. Sequencing was performed with immunoSEQ multiplex PCR; in TCRdb, only in-frame clones are kept and a portion is missing. The sample has fewer than 500,000 clones, 14% seen once. Source material: naive CD4+ T cells from blood. The receptors come from a man younger than 40 in good health.

This clone was seen more than once but under ten times. The chain joins TRBV29-1 to TRBJ2-3; 8 positions agree with TRBD1. This CDR3 is 15 amino acids long. V shed 6 bases, J shed 4 bases, and the junction held 12 bases outside the gene matches. Looked up from germline, CDR1 is SQVTM and CDR2 is ANQGSEA. The CDR3 is CSVHTAGGGPDTQYF. CDR3 nucleotides: TGCAGCGTACATACCGCAGGGGGCGGCCCAGATACGCAGTATTTT.

This clone was counted only a few times. V gene TRBV18 combines with J gene TRBJ2-7; D possibly corresponds to TRBD1 (5 bases). The CDR3 is 13 amino acids. CDR1 KGHSH and CDR2 LQKENI come from the germline V gene. Trimming removed 6 bases from V and 4 bases from J, with 13 bases in between. The DNA of the CDR3 is TGTGCCAGCTCCTGGGGCCAGGCGTACGAGCAGTACGTC. As protein: CASSWGQAYEQYV.

Only a few counts were recorded for this clone. V gene TRBV5-1 combines with J gene TRBJ2-1, with D tentatively TRBD1 or TRBD2 (6 bases each). Germline lookup yields CDR1 SGHRS and CDR2 YFSETQ. CDR3 length equals 15 residues. V shed 4 bases and J shed 0 bases, with 11 bases lying between them. This chain's CDR3 is CASSPGASSYNEQFF. Here the CDR3 DNA reads TGCGCCAGCAGCCCGGGGGCGAGCTCCTACAATGAGCAGTTCTTC.

The J gene is TRBJ2-5, the V gene TRBV5-1; possibly TRBD2 for D (5 bases). The V gene lost 3 bases and the J gene lost 3 bases, with 12 bases spanning the gap. The CDR3 length is 14 residues. Germline V gene data show CDR1 as SGHRS and CDR2 as YFSETQ. For the CDR3, the DNA is TGCGCCAGCAGCTGGGCGGGTGAAGAAGAGACCCAGTACTTC. Residues: CASSWAGEEETQYF.

In its sample, this clone was seen a few times. This rearrangement joins TRBV5-6 to TRBJ2-7; 9 nucleotides match TRBD1. V shed 2 bases and J 6 bases; nucleotides not matched to a gene: 6. This CDR3 contains 14 residues. CDR1 is SGHDT and CDR2 is YYEEEE in the germline V gene. The chain's CDR3 is CASSFRTGVGEQYF. The CDR3 nucleotides are TGTGCCAGCAGCTTTCGGACAGGGGTCGGCGAGCAGTACTTC.

The table lists this clone with a few counts. CDR3 DNA sequence: TGTGCCAGCTCACCTGGGACAGTATCCTACGAGCAGTACTTC. Amino acid sequence: CASSPGTVSYEQYF. The chain couples TRBV18 to TRBJ2-7; 7 nucleotides line up with TRBD1. V dropped 3 bases and J dropped 1; count of bases not matched to a gene: 3. From germline, CDR1 is KGHSH and CDR2 LQKENI. The CDR3 has 14 residues.

The gene calls are TRBV2 and TRBJ2-1, with 12 nucleotides matching TRBD2. Germline trimming cut 6 bases from V and 3 bases from J; bases unmatched to any gene: 9. Germline V gene data show CDR1 as SNHLY and CDR2 as FYNNEI. The CDR3 loop spans 17 amino acids. CDR3 nucleotide sequence: TGTGCCAGCAGGGAGGGAACACTAGCGGGGGGCTACAATGAGCAGTTCTTC. Translation: CASREGTLAGGYNEQFF.

V usage is TRBV7-9 and J usage is TRBJ2-3; 8 bases are shared with TRBD2. The CDR3 covers 16 residues. V shed 4 bases and J 7 bases; nucleotides not matched to a gene: 13. Looked up from germline, CDR1 is SEHNR and CDR2 is FQNEAQ (reference sequence). The CDR3 protein is CASSSSGPSGWNTQYF. In nucleotides, the CDR3 is TGTGCCAGCAGCTCCTCGGGGCCTAGCGGGTGGAATACGCAGTATTTT.

In its sample, this clone was seen a few times. The chain employs TRBV30 and TRBJ2-6; TRBD1 agrees at 9 bases. The ends lost 8 bases at V and 2 bases at J; junction bases unmatched: 4. Germline V gene data show CDR1 as GTSNPN and CDR2 as SVGIG (reference sequence). The CDR3 covers 14 residues. The CDR3 DNA reads TGTGCCGTACAGGGGGCGACTGGGGCCAACGTCCTGACTTTC. Its protein product is CAVQGATGANVLTF.

This clone turned up a few times. The chain joins TRBV27 to TRBJ1-1, with D perhaps matching TRBD1 (6 bases). In germline, CDR1 is MNHEY, CDR2 SMNVEV (reference sequence). V gave up 6 bases and J gave up 4 bases, with 18 bases separating them. The length of the CDR3 is 15 residues. CDR3 region: CASRDKQGWGTEAFF. The CDR3 DNA reads as TGTGCCAGCAGGGACAAACAGGGATGGGGCACTGAAGCTTTCTTT.

The gene calls are TRBV7-2 and TRBJ2-1, with 8 bases lining up with TRBD2. The CDR3 sequence is 12 residues long. Per germline, CDR1 SGHTA and CDR2 FQGNSA. V lost 1 base and J lost 12; bases outside the gene matches: 2. The CDR3 nucleotides read TGTGCCAGCAGCTTAGGGCTAGCGGGGCAGTTCTTC. This translates into CASSLGLAGQFF.

This clone has just a few counts. The chain is built from TRBV5-6 and TRBJ1-1; 9 nucleotides agree with TRBD1. The CDR3 runs to 17 residues. With V trimmed by 6 bases and J by 0 bases, 12 bases remained unmatched. Germline CDR1 is SGHDT and CDR2 is YYEEEE. This chain's CDR3 is CASKGSWTGDLNTEAFF. The CDR3 coding sequence is TGTGCCAGCAAGGGGTCCTGGACAGGGGACCTGAACACTGAAGCTTTCTTT.

The chain links TRBV5-1 to TRBJ2-7; no firm D call. The CDR3 has 13 amino acids. The germline V and J ends were trimmed by 4 bases and 3 bases, with 11 bases remaining between them. Germline lookup yields CDR1 SGHRS and CDR2 YFSETQ. In DNA, the CDR3 is TGCGCCAGCAGCGGGATCCTGGGCTACGAGCAGTACTTC. Encoded protein: CASSGILGYEQYF.

The rearrangement links TRBV5-1 to TRBJ2-1, with 9 bases matching TRBD2. With V trimmed by 0 bases and J by 3 bases, 7 bases remained unmatched. The germline gives CDR1 SGHRS, CDR2 YFSETQ. This CDR3 contains 17 residues. DNA of the CDR3: TGCGCCAGCAGCTTGGTTTTTGCGGGAGGGGACTACAATGAGCAGTTCTTC. Residues: CASSLVFAGGDYNEQFF.

This sequence joins TRBV29-1 and TRBJ1-5; D gene uncertain. The V gene's germline CDR1 is SQVTM and CDR2 ANQGSEA. V was cut by 5 bases and J by 5 bases, with 13 bases left in between. This CDR3 spans 13 amino acids. CDR3 sequence (DNA): TGCAGCGTTAACATGGGTGGGGATCAGCCCCAGCATTTT. Its protein is CSVNMGGDQPQHF.

The table lists this clone with a few counts. This rearrangement joins TRBV4-3 to TRBJ2-6, with D unclear. The CDR3 length is 16 residues. Trimming stripped 0 bases from V and 0 bases from J, with 6 bases between. Germline V CDR1 and CDR2: LGHNA, YSLEER. The CDR3 coding sequence is TGCGCCAGCAGCCAAGAGCGCCCCTCTGGGGCCAACGTCCTGACTTTC. The encoded protein is CASSQERPSGANVLTF.

About this clone: One base away lies a much larger clone, so this may be a sequencing read error. Distinct nucleotide sequences in the sample also encode this CDR3. V usage is TRBV29-1 and J usage is TRBJ1-1; a possible D gene is TRBD1 (5 bases). Germline values: CDR1 SQVTM, CDR2 ANQGSEA. The V end was cut by 4 bases, the J end by 0 bases, with 6 bases between. CDR3 length: 12 residues. CDR3 region: CSVGGMNTEAFF. In DNA, the CDR3 is TGCAGCGTTGGGGGCATGAACACTGAAGCTTTCTTT. Drawing the rest from reference TRBV29-1 and TRBJ1-1, the complete variable domain is SAVISQKPSRDICQRGTSLTIQCQVDSQVTMMFWYRQQPGQSLTLIATANQGSEATYESGFVIDKFPISRPNLTFSTLTVSNMSPEDSSIYLCSVGGMNTEAFFGQGTRLTVV.

The gene calls are TRBV7-9 and TRBJ2-5; TRBD1 agrees at 8 bases. CDR1 SEHNR and CDR2 FQNEAQ come from the germline V gene (reference sequence). The CDR3 loop spans 18 amino acids. Losses at the gene ends were 3 bases for V and 2 bases for J; bases not matched to a gene: 14. In DNA form, the CDR3 reads TGTGCCAGCAGCTTGCCATATAGTCGGGACAGGCCTCAAGAGACCCAGTACTTC. Residues: CASSLPYSRDRPQETQYF.

This clone was seen more than once but under ten times. V is TRBV10-3 and J is TRBJ2-7; tentatively, D is TRBD2 (5 bases). CDR3 length equals 12 residues. With 6 bases removed from V and 5 bases from J, the gap between germline ends came to 11 bases. Germline V CDR1 and CDR2: ENHRY, SYGVKD. CDR3 nucleotide sequence: TGTGCCATCAGCTTGGCCGGGGACGAGCAGTACTTC. Residues: CAISLAGDEQYF.

This clone occurred a few times. V is TRBV5-8 and J is TRBJ2-7; D not resolved. The CDR3 runs to 12 residues. Trimming shortened V by 4 bases and J by 6 bases, and 11 bases separated the two germline ends. Germline V gene lookup returns CDR1 SGHTS and CDR2 YDEGEE. CDR3 loop: CASSPDLAEQYV. CDR3 coding DNA: TGTGCCAGCAGCCCCGATTTGGCCGAGCAGTACGTC.

This chain links TRBV5-6 with TRBJ2-7, with D tentatively TRBD1 or TRBD2 (5 bases each). The V end lost 6 bases, the J end lost 6 bases, and 16 bases lay between the germline ends. Looked up from germline, CDR1 is SGHDT and CDR2 is YYEEEE. The CDR3 loop spans 13 amino acids. The CDR3 nucleotides read TGTGCCAGCATCCCGGTCGGGGCACTCGAGCAGTACTTC. Protein: CASIPVGALEQYF.

The CDR3 reads CASSFRDYTDTQYF. CDR3 in DNA: TGTGCCAGCAGCTTCAGGGATTACACAGATACGCAGTATTTT. The J gene is TRBJ2-3, the V gene TRBV7-2, with a tentative D call TRBD1 (5 bases). CDR1 is SGHTA and CDR2 is FQGNSA in the germline V gene. The CDR3 is 14 residues long. V was clipped by 3 bases and J by 2 bases, with 9 bases between them.

CDR3 sequence reads: CASSQVYEQYV. CDR3 sequence (DNA): TGTGCCAGTAGTCAGGTTTACGAGCAGTACGTC. The V and J genes are TRBV19 and TRBJ2-7; D ambiguous. The CDR3 has 11 residues. V was trimmed by 5 bases and J by 4 bases, leaving 6 bases between them. Per germline, CDR1 LNHDA and CDR2 SQIVND (reference sequence).

This clone was detected a few times. The J gene is TRBJ2-5, the V gene TRBV5-4; D gene ambiguous. Germline CDR1 SGHNT, CDR2 YYREEE (reference sequence). Trimming took 0 bases from V and 1 from J, leaving 4 bases between them. The CDR3 has 13 amino acids. As DNA, the CDR3 is TGTGCCAGCAGCTTGGTTCGCCAAGAGACCCAGTACTTC. It encodes CASSLVRQETQYF. The whole variable domain, remainder taken from reference TRBV5-4 and TRBJ2-5, is ETGVTQSPTHLIKTRGQQVTLRCSSQSGHNTVSWYQQALGQGPQFIFQYYREEENGRGNFPPRFSGLQFPNYSSELNVNALELDDSALYLCASSLVRQETQYFGPGTRLLVL.

With regard to this clone: Different DNA sequences within this sample yield the same CDR3. V and J are TRBV7-2 and TRBJ2-3, with 8 bases identical to TRBD2. CDR3 length: 14 residues. From germline, CDR1 is SGHTA and CDR2 FQGNSA. Trimming took 5 bases from V and 3 from J; bases not matched to a gene: 4. Here the CDR3 reads CASSLTSGTDTQYF. The CDR3 DNA reads TGTGCCAGCAGCCTAACTAGCGGTACAGATACGCAGTATTTT.

This clone has only a few counts. The chain has TRBV6-6 and TRBJ2-3; D uncertain. Per germline, CDR1 MNHNY and CDR2 SVGAGI (reference sequence). The CDR3 has 14 residues. Trimming stripped 0 bases from V and 4 bases from J, with 8 bases between. DNA for the CDR3: TGTGCCAGCAGTTACTCCGGCACTGCAGATACGCAGTATTTT. Translation: CASSYSGTADTQYF.